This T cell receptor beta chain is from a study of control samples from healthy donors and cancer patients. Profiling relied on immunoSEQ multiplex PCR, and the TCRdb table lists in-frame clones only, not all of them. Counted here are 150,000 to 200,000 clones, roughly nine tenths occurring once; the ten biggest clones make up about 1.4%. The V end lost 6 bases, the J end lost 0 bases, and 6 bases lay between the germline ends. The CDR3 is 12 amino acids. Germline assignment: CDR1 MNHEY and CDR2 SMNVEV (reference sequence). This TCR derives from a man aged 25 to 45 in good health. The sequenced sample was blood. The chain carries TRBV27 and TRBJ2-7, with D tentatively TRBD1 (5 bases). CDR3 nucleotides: TGTGCCAGCAGGACAGCCTCCTACGAGCAGTACTTC. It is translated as CASRTASYEQYF.